A selection of T cell receptor beta chains follows, all from one sample in a study of blood T cell repertoires in COVID-19. TCRdb keeps only in-frame clones here, not all; method: immunoSEQ multiplex PCR. The data hold around 81,000 clones, with roughly 90% observed a single time. The source material was peripheral blood. Receptor source: a man between 65 and 79 years old with acute or convalescent COVID-19. Each CDR3 is given with its conserved first and last residue. Each record gives: J gene, D gene, V gene, clone size, CDR3 DNA, CDR3 protein. The D gene is left open where the match is weak. Not every row has a clone size; where given, it reads once, few, many or a size class.

TRBJ2-7 | . | TRBV15 | . | TGTGCCACCAGCGAAACAGACTCCTACGAGCAGTACTTC | CATSETDSYEQYF
TRBJ2-5 | . | TRBV7-2 | . | TGTGCCAGCAGCCGCCAACCAGGGATAGAGACCCAGTACTTC | CASSRQPGIETQYF
TRBJ1-6 | . | TRBV3-1/TRBV3-2 | . | TGTGCCAGCAGCCAACACACCTTTGATTCACCCCTCCACTTT | CASSQHTFDSPLHF
TRBJ2-3 | . | TRBV4-1 | . | TGCGCCAGCAGCCAAGTACTAGATACGCAGTATTTT | CASSQVLDTQYF
TRBJ1-3 | . | TRBV7-9 | . | TGTGCCAGCAGCCCGATTAGCTCTGGAAACACCATATATTTT | CASSPISSGNTIYF
TRBJ1-5 | . | TRBV15 | . | TGTGCCACCAGCAGGGGGGGATTCGGCAATCAGCCCCAGCATTTT | CATSRGGFGNQPQHF
TRBJ2-2 | . | TRBV7-6 | . | TGTGCCAGCAGCCCGGTCCAGGGCTACGTAAGCACCGGGGAGCTGTTTTTT | CASSPVQGYVSTGELFF
TRBJ2-3 | . | TRBV4-1 | . | TGCGCCAGCAGCCAAGATAACAGGGCAGGGACAGATACGCAGTATTTT | CASSQDNRAGTDTQYF
TRBJ1-2 | TRBD1 | TRBV7-7 | . | TGTGCTAGCAGCGGAAGGACAGGGGGGACCTCGTCCTTTAACTATGGCTACACCTTC | CASSGRTGGTSSFNYGYTF
TRBJ2-3 | . | TRBV11-2 | . | TGTGCCAGCAGCCCCCTCCTCGCGGGCGAAAACACAGATACGCAGTATTTT | CASSPLLAGENTDTQYF
TRBJ1-1 | TRBD1 | TRBV18 | . | TGTGCCAGCTCACGCCGGGACAGGGATCCGGATACTGAAGCTTTCTTT | CASSRRDRDPDTEAFF
TRBJ1-4 | TRBD1 | TRBV19 | once | TGTGCCAGTAGTTTCCAACCGGGACAGGGGTTTGAAAAACTGTTTTTT | CASSFQPGQGFEKLFF
TRBJ2-7 | . | TRBV5-1 | . | TGCGCCAGCAGCTTGGGCCCAGAAGCCTACGAGCAGTACTTC | CASSLGPEAYEQYF
TRBJ1-2 | TRBD1 | TRBV12-3/TRBV12-4 | . | TGTGCCAGCAGTTTAGGACAGGGTAATGGCTACACCTTC | CASSLGQGNGYTF
TRBJ1-4 | TRBD1 | TRBV3-1/TRBV3-2 | . | TGTGCCAGCAGCCAAGGACAGGGAGGCGCTGCTAATGAAAAACTGTTTTTT | CASSQGQGGAANEKLFF
TRBJ2-3 | . | TRBV18 | . | TGTGCCAGCTCAGCCAGGTCCACAGATACGCAGTATTTT | CASSARSTDTQYF
TRBJ2-7 | . | TRBV2 | . | TGTGCCAGCAGTCTACGTGGGGGCTTCTACGAGCAGTACTTC | CASSLRGGFYEQYF
TRBJ1-4 | . | TRBV6-7 | . | TGTGCCAGCAGTTATCCCACTGCGGTGACCATCTCTTCTAATGAAAAACTGTTTTTT | CASSYPTAVTISSNEKLFF
TRBJ2-2 | . | TRBV9 | . | TGTGCCAGCAGCCCCAATTCCGGGGAGCTGTTTTTT | CASSPNSGELFF
TRBJ2-1 | . | TRBV7-2 | . | TGTGCCAGCAGCCTGCTCGGGACTTCGTACAATGAGCAGTTCTTC | CASSLLGTSYNEQFF
TRBJ1-6 | . | TRBV27 | . | TGTGCCAGCAGTTTATGGGGAGGCAATTCACCCCTCCACTTT | CASSLWGGNSPLHF
TRBJ2-3 | . | TRBV29-1 | . | TGCAGCGTTCAGGGCACAGATACGCAGTATTTT | CSVQGTDTQYF
TRBJ2-1 | TRBD2 | TRBV6-5 | . | TGTGCCAGCAAGCGGGGGAGGTACAATGAGCAGTTCTTC | CASKRGRYNEQFF
TRBJ1-1 | . | TRBV20-1 | . | TGCAGTGCTAGTTCAGCACAGGGCCCGCCTGAAGCTTTCTTT | CSASSAQGPPEAFF
TRBJ1-2 | . | TRBV24-1 | . | TGTGCCACCAGTGATTCTTCAGGTTTTAGCTATGGCTACACCTTC | CATSDSSGFSYGYTF
TRBJ2-1 | TRBD2 | TRBV27 | . | TGTGCCAGCAGACGAACCGGGACTAGCGCTTACAATGAGCAGTTCTTC | CASRRTGTSAYNEQFF
TRBJ1-1 | . | TRBV7-6 | . | TGTGCCAGCAGCTCCGCGGGGTGGGGTTTGGACACTGAAGCTTTCTTT | CASSSAGWGLDTEAFF
TRBJ1-4 | . | TRBV28 | . | TGTGCCAGCTGTAGAGGGAGGGGTGGGGAAAAACTGTTTTTT | CASCRGRGGEKLFF
TRBJ1-1 | . | TRBV28 | . | TGTGCCAGCAGTAAGGACAGATACACTGAAGCTTTCTTT | CASSKDRYTEAFF
TRBJ1-1 | TRBD1 | TRBV9 | . | TGTGCCAGCAGCGCGAGACAGGGGATGAACACTGAAGCTTTCTTT | CASSARQGMNTEAFF
TRBJ1-2 | TRBD1 | TRBV4-3 | . | TGCGCCAGCAGCCAAGGGGGGCTGGGACAGGGGGCGGAGGGCTACACCTTC | CASSQGGLGQGAEGYTF
TRBJ2-3 | . | TRBV4-1 | once | TGCGCCAGCAGCCAAGTACTCGGGGAGGGCACAGATACGCAGTATTTT | CASSQVLGEGTDTQYF
TRBJ2-2 | . | TRBV19 | . | TGTGCCAGTAGTATACCGTACACCGGGGAGCTGTTTTTT | CASSIPYTGELFF
TRBJ2-3 | TRBD2 | TRBV11-2 | . | TGTGCCAGCAGCTTAGATAATTTGGGACTAGGCACAGATACGCAGTATTTT | CASSLDNLGLGTDTQYF
TRBJ2-3 | . | TRBV4-3 | . | TGCGCCAGCAGCCAGACGTCCCGGGGAACAGATACGCAGTATTTT | CASSQTSRGTDTQYF
TRBJ2-3 | TRBD2 | TRBV3-1/TRBV3-2 | . | TGTGCCAGCAGCCCCGGACTAGCGGGGGTGGGCACAGATACGCAGTATTTT | CASSPGLAGVGTDTQYF
TRBJ2-7 | . | TRBV29-1 | . | TGCAGCGTTGATGCGGGCCCTACCTACGAGCAGTACTTC | CSVDAGPTYEQYF
TRBJ1-6 | TRBD1 | TRBV7-2 | . | TGTGCCAGCAGCCCCGGACAGGGCGCACCCCTCCACTTT | CASSPGQGAPLHF
TRBJ1-5 | . | TRBV5-5 | once | TGTGCCAGCAGCTTGGCAGGTCCAAGGCAGCCCCAGCATTTT | CASSLAGPRQPQHF
TRBJ2-2 | . | TRBV9 | . | TGTGCCAGCAGCGTGCAGGAGAACACCGGGGAGCTGTTTTTT | CASSVQENTGELFF
TRBJ2-7 | . | TRBV2 | . | TGTGCCAGCGGAGAGTCCTACGAGCAGTACTTC | CASGESYEQYF
TRBJ2-5 | TRBD2 | TRBV10-2 | . | TGCGCCAGCAGCGGACTAGCGGGGGCCCAAGAGACCCAGTACTTC | CASSGLAGAQETQYF
TRBJ2-7 | TRBD1 | TRBV10-3 | . | TGTGCCATCAGTGGTTCAGGGGGCGGCGAGCAGTACTTC | CAISGSGGGEQYF
TRBJ2-4 | . | TRBV14 | . | TGTGCCAGCAGCCAAGTTGGCCTAGCCAAAAACATTCAGTACTTC | CASSQVGLAKNIQYF
TRBJ2-1 | TRBD2 | TRBV29-1 | . | TGCAGCGTTGGGGGGGGTTTCAACAATGAGCAGTTCTTC | CSVGGGFNNEQFF
TRBJ2-7 | TRBD1 | TRBV15 | once | TGTGCCACCAGCAGGGGACAGGGACCCTACGAGCAGTACTTC | CATSRGQGPYEQYF
TRBJ2-1 | . | TRBV19 | . | TGTGCCAGTAGTATAGATTTAAGGAGAACCTACAATGAGCAGTTCTTC | CASSIDLRRTYNEQFF